This TCR beta chain was identified during a study of T cell responses to AZD1222 COVID-19 vaccine. From germline, CDR1 is MGHRA and CDR2 YSYEKL. The CDR3 is 13 amino acids. V was shortened by 4 bases and J by 6 bases, with 12 bases between the two germline ends. Sequenced by immunoSEQ multiplex PCR; TCRdb stores in-frame clones only, minus some. This sample has over 150,000 clones; roughly nine tenths occur once, and the top ten carry 5.5%. The source is an adult in good health. The sequences come from peripheral blood, collected on day 0 of MenACWY control vaccination. The V call is TRBV4-1, the J call TRBJ1-2; a possible D gene is TRBD1 (5 bases). The CDR3 sequence: CASSLTGFDGYTF. Written as DNA, the CDR3 is TGCGCCAGCAGCCTAACAGGATTCGATGGCTACACCTTC.